A single sample gave rise to the 30 T cell receptor beta chains below, sequenced in a study of T cells in Graves' hyperthyroidism and ophthalmopathy. It was RNA transcripts that yielded the amplified TCR beta CDR3 regions. TCR CDR3 regions were first amplified by RT-PCR with HTBI primers. TCRdb ran MiXCR on the multiplex PCR reads and lists one entry per CDR3 protein. Of about 290,000 distinct CDR3 sequences listed, 10% to 15% were seen once; the top ten hold almost 8%. Sample: blood. The receptor source for this set is a woman aged 25 to 39 with Graves' hyperthyroidism that later progressed to Graves' ophthalmopathy.

This clonotype appeared once. V is TRBV11-2 and J is TRBJ2-1; 15 nucleotides align to TRBD2. Trimming removed 5 bases from V and 5 bases from J; junction bases left unmatched: 10. Per germline, CDR1 SGHAT and CDR2 FQNNGV. The CDR3 has 18 residues. The CDR3 DNA follows: TGTGCCAGCAGCGGAACAGGACTAGCGGGAGGGGTCCACAATGAGCAGTTCTTC. Protein product: CASSGTGLAGGVHNEQFF.

The chain uses TRBV4-1 and TRBJ1-1, with 9 bases aligning to TRBD1. Germline assignment: CDR1 MGHRA and CDR2 YSYEKL. V gave up 4 bases and J gave up 5 bases; unmatched junction bases: 11. The length of the CDR3 is 16 residues. The CDR3, as DNA: TGCGCCAGCAGCCTCCTACAGGGGGCCGGTTTTACTGAAGCTTTCTTT. This gives the protein CASSLLQGAGFTEAFF.

The chain couples TRBV5-1 to TRBJ2-5; 7 bases map to TRBD1. CDR3 length: 16 residues. Germline V lookup: CDR1 SGHRS, CDR2 YFSETQ. V was clipped by 4 bases and J by 1 base; unmatched bases: 10. CDR3 in DNA: TGCGCCAGCAGCCTAGGGACAGATCTTTTCCAAGAGACCCAGTACTTC. This codes for CASSLGTDLFQETQYF.

This clonotype appeared a single time. This sequence joins TRBV6-2 or TRBV6-3 and TRBJ2-3; perhaps TRBD1 as D (5 bases). The V gene's germline CDR1 is MNHEY and CDR2 SVGEGT. V shed 5 bases and J shed 3 bases, with 12 bases lying between them. This CDR3 spans 14 amino acids. The CDR3 DNA is TGTGCCAGCAGTAGCCAAAAGGGGACAGATACGCAGTATTTT. Amino acids: CASSSQKGTDTQYF.

This clonotype has a count of ten or more. The chain joins TRBV6-2 or TRBV6-3 to TRBJ1-1; D is undetermined. The germline V gene has CDR1 MNHEY and CDR2 SVGEGT. V was trimmed by 3 bases and J by 0 bases, leaving 8 bases between them. The CDR3 consists of 14 residues. CDR3 region: CASSYSGVNTEAFF. The CDR3 DNA reads as TGTGCCAGCAGTTATTCCGGGGTGAACACTGAAGCTTTCTTT.

This clonotype showed up many times. The chain employs TRBV4-1 and TRBJ2-5; TRBD2 matches 9 bases. Germline V gives CDR1 MGHRA, CDR2 YSYEKL. V was pared by 0 bases and J by 5 bases, with 4 bases of the junction left unmatched. The CDR3 extends over 15 amino acids. CDR3 in amino acids: CASSQEREGRETQYF. In DNA form, the CDR3 reads TGCGCCAGCAGCCAAGAGCGGGAGGGCCGTGAGACCCAGTACTTC.

This clonotype has only a few counts. The chain links TRBV7-3 to TRBJ2-2, with D uncertain. Germline V gene lookup returns CDR1 SGHTA and CDR2 FQGTGA. The CDR3 has 16 amino acids. Trimming removed 5 bases at V and 2 bases at J, with 15 bases between. DNA of the CDR3: TGTGCCAGCAGCCCCGGACGGGCGCAAAACACCGGGGAGCTGTTTTTT. Translation: CASSPGRAQNTGELFF.

Many counts were recorded for this clonotype. The chain joins TRBV7-3 to TRBJ2-1; 8 nucleotides align to TRBD2. V shed 1 base, J shed 7 bases, and the junction held 6 bases outside the gene matches. The CDR3 runs to 15 residues. The germline CDR1 and CDR2 sequences are SGHTA and FQGTGA. The CDR3 is CASSLRPSGLNEQFF. The DNA of the CDR3 is TGTGCCAGCAGCTTAAGGCCTAGCGGGCTTAATGAGCAGTTCTTC. Drawing the rest from reference TRBV7-3 and TRBJ2-1, the complete variable domain is GAGVSQTPSNKVTEKGKYVELRCDPISGHTALYWYRQSLGQGPEFLIYFQGTGAADDSGLPNDRFFAVRPEGSVSTLKIQRTERGDSAVYLCASSLRPSGLNEQFFGPGTRLTVL.

The sample holds many counts of this clonotype. The CDR3 protein is CASSPSDRGSSYNEQFF. CDR3 DNA: TGTGCCAGCTCACCTTCGGACAGGGGAAGCTCCTACAATGAGCAGTTCTTC. The rearrangement joins TRBV18 to TRBJ2-1; 9 nucleotides match TRBD1. Germline values: CDR1 KGHSH, CDR2 LQKENI. Trimming removed 3 bases from V and 0 bases from J; junction bases left unmatched: 6. CDR3 length: 17 amino acids.

This clonotype was seen at least ten times. This chain joins TRBV30 and TRBJ2-7, with 9 positions matching TRBD2. Germline V CDR1 and CDR2: GTSNPN, SVGIG (reference sequence). V shed 1 base, J shed 3 bases, and the junction held 13 bases outside the gene matches. This CDR3 is 17 amino acids long. The CDR3 reads CAWSGGAGGQNYYEQYF. In nucleotides, the CDR3 is TGTGCCTGGAGTGGAGGAGCGGGAGGCCAGAACTACTACGAGCAGTACTTC.

Turning to this clonotype: A much more abundant neighbour one base away suggests this may be a read error. This chain uses TRBV29-1 with TRBJ2-7; possibly TRBD1 or TRBD2 for D (6 bases each). From germline, CDR1 is SQVTM and CDR2 ANQGSEA. The CDR3 covers 16 residues. The CDR3 DNA sequence: TGCAGCGTTGAAAGGGGGGACCAAAGTGACTCCTACCAGCAGTACTTC. Amino acids: CSVERGDQSDSYQQYF.

The chain carries TRBV6-1 and TRBJ1-1, with 8 nucleotides matching TRBD1. J was trimmed by 3 bases and V by 5 bases; bases with no gene match: 8. In germline, CDR1 is MNHNS, CDR2 SASEGT. This CDR3 region has 15 residues. The CDR3 protein is CASSPSTGVDTEAFF. CDR3 in DNA: TGTGCCAGCAGTCCCTCGACAGGGGTCGACACTGAAGCTTTCTTT.

This clonotype has at least ten counts. The rearrangement links TRBV28 to TRBJ1-6, with D possibly being TRBD1 (5 bases). Trimming stripped 6 bases from V and 4 bases from J, with 7 bases between. The CDR3 is made up of 13 amino acids. Germline lookup yields CDR1 MDHEN and CDR2 SYDVKM. The CDR3 DNA reads as TGTGCCAGCAGCAGGGAGTATAATTCACCCCTCCACTTT. Translation: CASSREYNSPLHF.

This clonotype has at least ten counts. The gene calls are TRBV7-2 and TRBJ1-6; TRBD1 aligns across 11 bases. The CDR3 length is 16 residues. Germline V lookup: CDR1 SGHTA, CDR2 FQGNSA. The trim removed 3 bases at V and 10 bases at J, leaving 8 bases unmatched. The CDR3 here is CASSLFRDRGNSPLHF. CDR3 coding DNA: TGTGCCAGCAGCTTGTTCAGGGACAGGGGGAACTCACCCCTCCACTTT.

This clonotype was seen repeatedly, ten times or more. The V and J genes are TRBV7-2 and TRBJ1-5, with TRBD1 matching over 8 bases. CDR3 length equals 16 residues. J lost 1 base, V lost 2 bases, and 4 bases had no gene match. Germline V gene sequence: CDR1 SGHTA, CDR2 FQGNSA. CDR3 sequence (DNA): TGTGCCAGCAGCTTAAGGACAGGGATAAGCAATCAGCCCCAGCATTTT. It encodes CASSLRTGISNQPQHF. Together with reference TRBV7-2 and TRBJ1-5, the CDR3 gives the full variable domain: GAGVSQSPSNKVTEKGKDVELRCDPISGHTALYWYRQSLGQGLEFLIYFQGNSAPDKSGLPSDRFSAERTGGSVSTLTIQRTQQEDSAVYLCASSLRTGISNQPQHFGDGTRLSIL.

In its sample, this clonotype was seen many times. This chain links TRBV4-1 with TRBJ2-7; D is tentatively TRBD1 or TRBD2 (5 bases each). The CDR3 contains 16 residues. Germline loops: CDR1 MGHRA, CDR2 YSYEKL. Trimming pared 3 bases from V and 4 bases from J, leaving 19 bases between. This CDR3 is CASSHPPGPDSYEQYF. The CDR3 bases are TGCGCCAGCAGCCATCCCCCGGGACCAGACTCGTACGAGCAGTACTTC.

This clonotype has a count of ten or more. The CDR3 bases are TGTGCCAGCAGTCCGGTGGGGGTAGTAGGACCCGGGGAGCTGTTTTTT. As protein: CASSPVGVVGPGELFF. V and J are TRBV27 and TRBJ2-2, with D perhaps assigned TRBD1 or TRBD2 (5 bases each). Germline V CDR1 and CDR2: MNHEY, SMNVEV (reference sequence). The CDR3 has 16 residues. V was trimmed by 5 bases and J by 6 bases, leaving 19 bases between them.

This clonotype was counted many times. The V and J genes are TRBV28 and TRBJ1-1; TRBD1 might be the D (5 bases). CDR1 MDHEN and CDR2 SYDVKM come from the germline V gene. V lost 4 bases, J lost 1 base, and 10 bases lay in between. CDR3 size: 14 residues. CDR3 loop: CASSWTFRNTEAFF. As DNA, the CDR3 is TGTGCCAGCAGTTGGACATTTAGGAACACTGAAGCTTTCTTT.

The rearrangement uses TRBV27 and TRBJ2-3; TRBD2 agrees at 7 bases. The germline CDR1 and CDR2 sequences are MNHEY and SMNVEV (reference sequence). The CDR3 contains 15 residues. With 5 bases clipped from V and 5 bases from J, the junction kept 10 bases outside the gene matches. The CDR3 DNA is TGTGCCAGCAGTGCTTGGGGGGGTGGGAGAGATACGCAGTATTTT. Protein: CASSAWGGGRDTQYF.

This clonotype was seen a few times. The gene calls are TRBV10-3 and TRBJ2-1; 10 positions match TRBD2. CDR3 length: 21 residues. Germline V gives CDR1 ENHRY, CDR2 SYGVKD. V lost 2 bases to trimming and J lost 4 bases; unmatched junction nucleotides: 20. CDR3 in amino acids: CAISEGANSGRTGKIYNEQFF. As DNA, the CDR3 is TGTGCCATCAGTGAGGGGGCGAATAGCGGGAGGACCGGCAAGATATACAATGAGCAGTTCTTC.

This clonotype showed up many times. This chain uses TRBV10-3 with TRBJ1-3; D remains unclear. Trimming left V 4 bases short and J 0 bases short, with 4 bases between. The germline gives CDR1 ENHRY, CDR2 SYGVKD. The CDR3 has 13 residues. The CDR3 coding sequence is TGTGCCATCAGTGTGGACTCTGGAAACACCATATATTTT. The encoded protein is CAISVDSGNTIYF.

This rearrangement joins TRBV10-3 to TRBJ1-2, with TRBD1 identical over 7 bases. Losses at the gene ends were 6 bases for V and 4 bases for J; bases not matched to a gene: 11. CDR1 is ENHRY, CDR2 SYGVKD, per germline. The CDR3 runs to 15 residues. CDR3 protein: CAISPQGRGGYGYTF. CDR3 bases: TGTGCCATCAGCCCACAGGGGAGGGGAGGCTATGGCTACACCTTC.

Details on this clonotype: A much more abundant neighbour one base away suggests this may be a read error. The V call is TRBV11-2, the J call TRBJ2-5; TRBD2 is a possible D gene (6 bases). Germline loops: CDR1 SGHAT, CDR2 FQNNGV. V was trimmed by 5 bases and J by 5 bases, leaving 18 bases between them. The CDR3 has 15 residues. The CDR3 spells CASSSPARAGETQYF. CDR3 nucleotide sequence: TGTGCCAGCAGCAGCCCGGCCAGGGCGGGGGAGACCCAGTACTTC.

This clonotype occurred many times. J is TRBJ2-2 and V is TRBV12-3 or TRBV12-4, with a tentative D call TRBD1 (5 bases). Trimming took off 4 bases at V and 4 bases at J, with 10 bases between the two ends. This CDR3 contains 14 residues. DNA of the CDR3: TGTGCCAGCAGTTCCTCAGGGATCACCGGGGAGCTGTTTTTT. Protein product: CASSSSGITGELFF.

This clonotype was detected many times. The rearrangement uses TRBV4-3 and TRBJ1-5; tentative D call: TRBD1 (5 bases). V shed 0 bases and J shed 5 bases, with 11 bases lying between them. The CDR3 runs 15 residues. Germline V gene data show CDR1 as LGHNA and CDR2 as YSLEER. As DNA, the CDR3 is TGCGCCAGCAGCCAAGATGGGGGGGTTTATCAGCCCCAGCATTTT. Protein product: CASSQDGGVYQPQHF.

The count of this clonotype is one. The chain is built from TRBV11-2 and TRBJ2-7; TRBD2 matches at 9 bases. Germline values: CDR1 SGHAT, CDR2 FQNNGV. The CDR3 is 15 amino acids. V lost 5 bases and J lost 3; bases outside the gene matches: 8. CDR3 DNA sequence: TGTGCCAGCAGCCCCCGCGGGGGGGGGTTCTACGAGCAGTACTTC. Its protein is CASSPRGGGFYEQYF.

This clonotype was counted a few times. This chain links TRBV7-2 with TRBJ2-1, with 9 bases matching TRBD2. The trim removed 5 bases at V and 9 bases at J, leaving 14 bases unmatched. CDR3 length equals 16 residues. Germline V gene lookup returns CDR1 SGHTA and CDR2 FQGNSA. This chain's CDR3 is CASSAGWAGGGGEQFF. Written as DNA, the CDR3 is TGTGCCAGCAGCGCAGGTTGGGCGGGGGGGGGGGGTGAGCAGTTCTTC. Together with reference TRBV7-2 and TRBJ2-1, the CDR3 gives the full variable domain: GAGVSQSPSNKVTEKGKDVELRCDPISGHTALYWYRQSLGQGLEFLIYFQGNSAPDKSGLPSDRFSAERTGGSVSTLTIQRTQQEDSAVYLCASSAGWAGGGGEQFFGPGTRLTVL.

CDR3 sequence reads: CATLNPNEKLFF. The CDR3 nucleotides are TGTGCCACCTTAAACCCTAATGAAAAACTGTTTTTT. The chain links TRBV6-1 to TRBJ1-4; D call uncertain. CDR1 and CDR2 (germline): MNHNS, SASEGT. This CDR3 is built from 12 residues. V lost 10 bases and J 3 bases, leaving 9 bases between the germline ends.

This clonotype occurred many times. The chain is built from TRBV7-9 and TRBJ2-3, with 10 bases matching TRBD2. The CDR3 covers 16 residues. Unmatched junction bases numbered 5, after V lost 2 bases and J lost 3 bases. Germline loops: CDR1 SEHNR, CDR2 FQNEAQ (reference sequence). CDR3 in DNA: TGTGCCAGCAGCTTATCCCCGGGACTAGCGACAGATACGCAGTATTTT. Residues: CASSLSPGLATDTQYF.

V usage is TRBV15 and J usage is TRBJ2-1; TRBD2 matches 9 bases. The CDR3 loop spans 13 amino acids. V trimming: 5 bases; J trimming: 12 bases; junction bases outside the gene matches: 8. Germline V gene lookup returns CDR1 LNHNV and CDR2 YYDKDF (reference sequence). The CDR3 loop reads CATSGGTSPWQFF. CDR3 DNA: TGTGCCACCAGCGGCGGGACTAGCCCGTGGCAGTTCTTC.